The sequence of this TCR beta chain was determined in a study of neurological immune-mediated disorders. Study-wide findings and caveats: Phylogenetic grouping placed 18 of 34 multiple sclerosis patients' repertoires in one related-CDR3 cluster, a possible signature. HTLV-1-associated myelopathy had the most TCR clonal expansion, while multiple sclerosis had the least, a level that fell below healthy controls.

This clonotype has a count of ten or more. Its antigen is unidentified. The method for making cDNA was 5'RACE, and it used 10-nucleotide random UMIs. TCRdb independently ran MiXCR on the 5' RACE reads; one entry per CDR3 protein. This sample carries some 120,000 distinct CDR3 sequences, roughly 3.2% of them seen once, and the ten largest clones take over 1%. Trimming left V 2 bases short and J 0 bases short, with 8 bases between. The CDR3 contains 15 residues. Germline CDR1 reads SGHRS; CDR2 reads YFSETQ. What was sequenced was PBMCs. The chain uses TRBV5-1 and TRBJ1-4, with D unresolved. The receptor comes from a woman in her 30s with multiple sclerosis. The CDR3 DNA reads TGCGCCAGCAGCTTATTGGAAGCAACTAATGAAAAACTGTTTTTT. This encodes CASSLLEATNEKLFF.